This T cell receptor (beta chain) is drawn from a study of cytomegalovirus exposure and HLA in healthy donors. Overall study findings and caveats: DRB1 had the most TCR associations and HLA-C the fewest, a later analysis found, with rates varying by HLA locus. In an earlier analysis, productive rearrangement rates for most beta V segments clustered near 90% or 30%. There were some V segments, including TRBV6-2 and TRBV6-3, excluded as indistinguishable.

Between the trimmed V and J ends, which lost 2 bases and 1 base, there was a span of 9 bases. The CDR3 contains 14 residues. The V gene's germline CDR1 is MDHEN and CDR2 SYDVKM. Primers for the PCR totalled 60 Vbeta and 13 Jbeta. Sequencing used immunoSEQ multiplex PCR; TCRdb keeps in-frame clones, though not all of them. This sample carries approximately 110,000 clones, approximately 73% of them seen once, and the ten largest clones take about 4.5%. This clone has only a few counts. What it recognizes is unknown. The chain carries TRBV28 and TRBJ2-7; D unclear. Sequences were obtained from PBMCs. This receptor was obtained from a man aged 55 to 70 in good health and CMV-seropositive. The CDR3 sequence is CASSLKENSYEQYF. CDR3 DNA: TGTGCCAGCAGTTTAAAGGAGAATTCCTACGAGCAGTACTTC.